The TCR beta chain under discussion was sequenced for a study of T cell repertoires in cytomegalovirus infection (dated by TCRdb to about 2019). In the study overall: The HLA type of each donor mattered for the analysis, because public TCR beta signatures pointed to carriage of CMV infection along with the matching HLA type. Here is what the overall study found, with its caveats: In both this cohort and an independent cohort of 352 donors, the cumulative frequency of public TCR beta family members distinguished carriers of CMV infection plus the relevant HLA type. The ex vivo response was dominated by HLA-C-restricted CMV-specific TCR beta clonotypes, which also provided the single most frequent clonotype in two of eight donors.

The CDR3 numbers 11 residues from cysteine through phenylalanine. The CDR3 DNA has 33 bases and is translated from base 1. Trimming costs V 3 bases and J 7 bases, and their ends lie 9 bases apart. Based on the germline V gene (reference sequence), the CDR1 and CDR2 sequences are DFQATT and SNEGSKA. Sequencing was performed on an Illumina HiSeq 1500. TCRdb passed the public sequencing reads through fastp at Q25 and MiXCR, retaining productive beta sequences. All rows with the same CDR3 protein become a single entry with the most common DNA and genes. The sample has 250,000 to 300,000 distinct CDR3 sequences on record, roughly 15% of them singletons. Around 8.7% of the sample rests with the top ten. This clonotype turned up a few times. Its antigen remains unidentified. Nothing much larger sits one base from this clone, and base qualities are not available.

The TCR was taken from a human donor in good health (CMV status not recorded). Some clones in this sample may be carry-over from other donors' samples. Sequenced sample: PBMCs. Here the chain combines TRBV20-1 and TRBJ1-2; the D gene lacks a confident call. The CDR3 protein: CSASGVGGYTF. The nucleotide sequence is TGCAGTGCTAGCGGGGTCGGTGGCTACACCTTC.